Following are 18 T cell receptor beta chains from one sample sequenced in a study of T-cell memory formation after mild COVID-19. TCRdb ran MiXCR on the 5' RACE reads and lists one entry per CDR3 protein. This table has approximately 46,000 distinct CDR3 sequences, about 6.8% appearing once. Material: PBMCs or a T cell subset sorted from them (not recorded which). The receptor set was obtained from an adult who had mild COVID-19 (a few samples of this study predate the infection). Cell type and time point are not known.

This clonotype was seen at least ten times. J is TRBJ2-1 and V is TRBV20-1; TRBD2 is a possible D gene (6 bases). Deletions cut 1 base from V and 5 bases from J, with 12 bases between. Per the germline V gene, CDR1 is DFQATT and CDR2 is SNEGSKA (reference sequence). This CDR3 contains 14 residues. CDR3 residues: CSARVGTRNNEQFF. For the CDR3, the DNA is TGCAGTGCTAGAGTTGGGACTCGGAACAATGAGCAGTTCTTC.

This clonotype was seen repeatedly, ten times or more. The chain employs TRBV3-1 and TRBJ2-7, with D uncertain. Germline CDR1 reads LGHDT; CDR2 reads YNNKEL (reference sequence). The CDR3 spans 13 residues. The V end lost 1 base, the J end lost 0 bases, and 4 bases lay between the germline ends. This CDR3 reads CASSQVLSYEQYF. In DNA form, the CDR3 reads TGTGCCAGCAGCCAAGTCCTCTCCTACGAGCAGTACTTC.

This clonotype was detected many times. This chain joins TRBV7-9 and TRBJ2-4; the match to TRBD2 covers 9 bases. Unmatched junction bases numbered 15, after V lost 6 bases and J lost 6 bases. This CDR3 region has 17 residues. Germline V gene sequence: CDR1 SEHNR, CDR2 FQNEAQ (reference sequence). This CDR3 is CASRASASGISPNIQYF. The CDR3 nucleotides read TGTGCCAGCAGGGCCTCAGCTAGCGGGATATCTCCAAACATTCAGTACTTC.

This chain links TRBV18 with TRBJ1-1; 8 nucleotides line up with TRBD1. The CDR3 contains 13 residues. V dropped 8 bases and J dropped 1; count of bases not matched to a gene: 3. CDR1 is KGHSH, CDR2 LQKENI, per germline. DNA for the CDR3: TGTGCCAGCGCTGGACAGGGGAACACTGAAGCTTTCTTT. It yields the protein CASAGQGNTEAFF.

Ten or more counts support this clonotype. The chain has TRBV7-2 and TRBJ2-2; 10 bases line up with TRBD1. CDR1 SGHTA and CDR2 FQGNSA come from the germline V gene. The length of the CDR3 is 16 residues. V was clipped by 4 bases and J by 4 bases; unmatched bases: 6. CDR3 sequence: CASSSQTGGITGELFF. CDR3 bases: TGTGCCAGCAGCTCCCAGACAGGGGGCATCACCGGGGAGCTGTTTTTT. The full variable domain, completed using reference TRBV7-2 and TRBJ2-2, is GAGVSQSPSNKVTEKGKDVELRCDPISGHTALYWYRQSLGQGLEFLIYFQGNSAPDKSGLPSDRFSAERTGGSVSTLTIQRTQQEDSAVYLCASSSQTGGITGELFFGEGSRLTVL.

This clonotype came up many times. CDR3 amino acids: CASSLGLAESTDTQYF. In DNA, the CDR3 is TGTGCCAGCAGCTTAGGACTAGCGGAGAGCACAGATACGCAGTATTTT. V gene TRBV7-9 combines with J gene TRBJ2-3; TRBD2 matches at 9 bases. With V trimmed by 1 base and J by 0 bases, 2 bases remained unmatched. CDR1 is SEHNR and CDR2 is FQNEAQ in the germline V gene (reference sequence). The CDR3 totals 16 residues.

In this sample, this clonotype turned up many times. CDR3 in DNA: TGTGCCAGCTCACCCAACGGACAGCCCTGGGGTAATTCACCCCTCCACTTT. It yields the protein CASSPNGQPWGNSPLHF. V usage is TRBV18 and J usage is TRBJ1-6, with D maybe TRBD1 (6 bases). The CDR3 runs 17 residues. Trimming pared 3 bases from V and 6 bases from J, leaving 18 bases between. CDR1 is KGHSH, CDR2 LQKENI, per germline. Complete variable domain (other parts from reference TRBV18 and TRBJ1-6): NAGVMQNPRHLVRRRGQEARLRCSPMKGHSHVYWYRQLPEEGLKFMVYLQKENIIDESGMPKERFSAEFPKEGPSILRIQQVVRGDSAAYFCASSPNGQPWGNSPLHFGNGTRLTVT.

This clonotype was recorded at least ten times. The chain combines TRBV4-3 with TRBJ2-3, with 10 positions matching TRBD1. This CDR3 comprises 17 residues. Per germline, CDR1 LGHNA and CDR2 YSLEER. V lost 2 bases to trimming and J lost 5 bases; unmatched junction nucleotides: 10. The CDR3 loop reads CASSQRYRDRGKDTQYF. CDR3 bases: TGCGCCAGCAGCCAACGCTACCGGGACAGGGGAAAAGATACGCAGTATTTT.

This clonotype showed up many times. The gene calls are TRBV20-1 and TRBJ2-5, with 8 bases identical to TRBD1. This CDR3 has 14 residues. Germline CDR1 reads DFQATT; CDR2 reads SNEGSKA (reference sequence). Trimming took 5 bases from V and 5 from J; bases not matched to a gene: 10. CDR3 in amino acids: CSALSRTGKETQYF. The CDR3 nucleotides read TGCAGTGCTCTCTCCAGGACAGGGAAGGAGACCCAGTACTTC.

This clonotype was observed a handful of times. The chain employs TRBV7-9 and TRBJ1-4; a weak D match, TRBD1 (5 bases). The V and J ends lost 2 bases and 1 base respectively, with 5 bases between them. Looked up from germline, CDR1 is SEHNR and CDR2 is FQNEAQ (reference sequence). The CDR3 contains 14 residues. The CDR3 loop is CASSLQGTNEKLFF. The CDR3 DNA follows: TGTGCCAGCAGCTTACAGGGAACTAATGAAAAACTGTTTTTT.

There are many counts of this clonotype. The V call is TRBV15, the J call TRBJ1-1; tentatively, D is TRBD1 (6 bases). V was pared by 1 base and J by 2 bases, with 8 bases between. Germline V lookup: CDR1 LNHNV, CDR2 YYDKDF (reference sequence). The CDR3 contains 14 residues. CDR3 residues: CATSRGTVNTEAFF. CDR3 DNA sequence: TGTGCCACCAGCAGAGGGACAGTAAACACTGAAGCTTTCTTT.

This clonotype has ten or more counts. The V gene is TRBV5-4, the J gene TRBJ2-7, with D maybe TRBD2 (6 bases). Germline V gene data show CDR1 as SGHNT and CDR2 as YYREEE (reference sequence). CDR3 length equals 14 residues. Trimming pared 0 bases from V and 2 bases from J, leaving 9 bases between. Here the CDR3 DNA reads TGTGCCAGCAGCTTGGCCGGGACTCCCTACGAGCAGTACTTC. Its translation is CASSLAGTPYEQYF.

This chain uses TRBV4-1 with TRBJ2-7; perhaps TRBD2 as D (6 bases). The germline V and J ends were trimmed by 0 bases and 2 bases, with 11 bases remaining between them. The CDR3 length is 15 residues. Looked up from germline, CDR1 is MGHRA and CDR2 is YSYEKL. The CDR3 loop reads CASSQEGGLPYEQYF. Written as DNA, the CDR3 is TGCGCCAGCAGCCAAGAGGGGGGACTCCCCTACGAGCAGTACTTC.

This clonotype was detected only a few times. The rearrangement uses TRBV12-3 or TRBV12-4 and TRBJ2-5; the D gene is possibly TRBD1 (5 bases). The CDR3 contains 15 residues. V gave up 3 bases and J gave up 2 bases, with 13 bases separating them. The CDR3: CASSFTDSFQETQYF. The CDR3 DNA follows: TGTGCCAGCAGTTTTACAGACAGCTTTCAAGAGACCCAGTACTTC.

The table lists this clonotype with many counts. This chain uses TRBV7-3 with TRBJ2-5, with D maybe TRBD2 (6 bases). Trimming took off 2 bases at V and 1 base at J, with 8 bases between the two ends. The CDR3 runs 14 residues. Germline assignment: CDR1 SGHTA and CDR2 FQGTGA. This CDR3 is CASSLGGPQETQYF. The CDR3 DNA is TGTGCCAGCAGCTTAGGAGGGCCCCAAGAGACCCAGTACTTC.

This clonotype was recorded at least ten times. This rearrangement joins TRBV20-1 to TRBJ2-5, with 12 bases matching TRBD2. Germline V lookup: CDR1 DFQATT, CDR2 SNEGSKA (reference sequence). J lost 2 bases, V lost 1 base, and 5 bases had no gene match. This CDR3 has 16 residues. The CDR3 loop is CSARVRGLAGQETQYF. The CDR3, as DNA: TGCAGTGCTAGAGTGAGGGGACTAGCGGGTCAAGAGACCCAGTACTTC.

This clonotype was counted at least ten times. The V and J genes are TRBV24-1 and TRBJ2-1; 13 bases map to TRBD2. Germline V gene data show CDR1 as KGHDR and CDR2 as SFDVKD. The length of the CDR3 is 20 residues. V shed 5 bases and J 0 bases; nucleotides not matched to a gene: 12. This chain's CDR3 is CATSGVGTSGVRSSYNEQFF. For the CDR3, the DNA is TGTGCCACCAGTGGTGTAGGGACTAGCGGGGTTAGAAGCTCCTACAATGAGCAGTTCTTC.

The rearrangement uses TRBV2 and TRBJ2-2, with 7 nucleotides matching TRBD1. The germline CDR1 and CDR2 sequences are SNHLY and FYNNEI. Trimming cost V 6 bases and J 0 bases; bases outside gene matches: 1. CDR3 length equals 14 residues. CDR3 sequence reads: CASSGQANTGELFF. In nucleotides, the CDR3 is TGTGCCAGCAGCGGACAGGCGAACACCGGGGAGCTGTTTTTT. The full variable domain, its missing parts supplied by reference TRBV2 and TRBJ2-2, is EPEVTQTPSHQVTQMGQEVILRCVPISNHLYFYWYRQILGQKVEFLVSFYNNEISEKSEIFDDQFSVERPDGSNFTLKIRSTKLEDSAMYFCASSGQANTGELFFGEGSRLTVL.